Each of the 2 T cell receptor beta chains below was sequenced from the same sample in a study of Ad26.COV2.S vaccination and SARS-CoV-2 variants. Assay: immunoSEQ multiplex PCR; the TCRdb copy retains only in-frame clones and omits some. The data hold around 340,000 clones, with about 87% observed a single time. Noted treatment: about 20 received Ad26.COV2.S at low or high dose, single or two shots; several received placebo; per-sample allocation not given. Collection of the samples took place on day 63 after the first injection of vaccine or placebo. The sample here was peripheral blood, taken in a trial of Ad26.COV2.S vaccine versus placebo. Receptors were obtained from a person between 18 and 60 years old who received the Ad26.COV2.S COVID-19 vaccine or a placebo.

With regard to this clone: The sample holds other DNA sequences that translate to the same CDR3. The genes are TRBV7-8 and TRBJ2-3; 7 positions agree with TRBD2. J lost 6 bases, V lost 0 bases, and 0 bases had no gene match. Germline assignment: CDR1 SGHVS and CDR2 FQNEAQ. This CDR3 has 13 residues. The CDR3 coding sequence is TGTGCCAGCAGCTTAGCCGGGGGGGATACGCAGTATTTT. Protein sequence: CASSLAGGDTQYF.

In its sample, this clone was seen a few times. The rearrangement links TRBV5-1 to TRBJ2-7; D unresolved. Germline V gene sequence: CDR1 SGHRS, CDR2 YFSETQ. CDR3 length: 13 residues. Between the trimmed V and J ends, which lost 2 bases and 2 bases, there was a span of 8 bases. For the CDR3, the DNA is TGCGCCAGCAGCTTAACGGCCACCTACGAGCAGTACTTC. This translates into CASSLTATYEQYF.